A selection of T cell receptor beta chains follows, all from one sample in a study of circulating and synovial CD4+ cells in juvenile arthritis. Method: immunoSEQ multiplex PCR; TCRdb's copy keeps in-frame clones and lacks some. The sample yields 25,000 to 35,000 clones, 93% seen once. The sequenced sample consisted of CD4+ T cells from blood. Receptors were obtained from a human donor with juvenile idiopathic arthritis. Both conserved end residues are part of each CDR3. Each record gives: J gene, V gene, clone size, D gene, CDR3 DNA, CDR3 protein. D genes are given only for firm matches. Not every row has a clone size; where given, it reads once, few, many or a size class.

TRBJ2-1	TRBV9	-	-	TGTGCCAGCAGCGTAGCGGCTAGCGCCTACAATGAGCAGTTCTTC	CASSVAASAYNEQFF
TRBJ1-1	TRBV27	-	TRBD1	TGTGCCAGCAGCCTTACAGGGGCGACTGAAGCTTTCTTT	CASSLTGATEAFF
TRBJ1-1	TRBV28	-	-	TGTGCCAGCAGTTTGTTGGACCAGGGGAATTTTTACACTGAAGCTTTCTTT	CASSLLDQGNFYTEAFF
TRBJ1-6	TRBV27	-	-	TGTGCCAGCAGTTTGGTTTCGGGGTGGGGTTCACCCCTCCACTTT	CASSLVSGWGSPLHF
TRBJ1-2	TRBV19	-	TRBD1	TGTGCCAGTAGTATTGGACAGGTAACCTATGGCTACACCTTC	CASSIGQVTYGYTF
TRBJ1-4	TRBV7-9	-	-	TGTGCCAGCAGCTTAGCGCTGGGGGGAGTGGGTGAAAAACTGTTTTTT	CASSLALGGVGEKLFF
TRBJ2-7	TRBV10-3	-	-	TGTGCCATCAGTGACCCCCGAACAGGGCACTACGAGCAGTACTTC	CAISDPRTGHYEQYF
TRBJ1-1	TRBV6-5	-	-	TGTGCCAGCTCTTCCCCAGGAACTGAAGCTTTCTTT	CASSSPGTEAFF
TRBJ2-5	TRBV9	-	TRBD2	TGTGCCAGCAGCCCCAGAGCAGCGGGAGTGCAAGAGACCCAGTACTTC	CASSPRAAGVQETQYF
TRBJ2-1	TRBV5-1	-	-	TGCGCCAGCAGCTTACCCGGGGGAGTTCATGAGCAGTTCTTC	CASSLPGGVHEQFF
TRBJ2-1	TRBV7-7	-	TRBD2	TGTGCTAGCAGCGCAACTAGCGGGGACTACAATGAGCAGTTCTTC	CASSATSGDYNEQFF
TRBJ2-7	TRBV4-2	-	TRBD2	TGTGCCAGCAGCCAGGGGGGGGGATCCTACGAGCAGTACTTC	CASSQGGGSYEQYF
TRBJ2-5	TRBV7-3	once	-	TGTGCCAGCAGCTTCTATCCCCAAGAGACCCAGTACTTC	CASSFYPQETQYF
TRBJ1-2	TRBV4-1	-	TRBD1	TGCGCCAGCAGCTTAACAGGGACAGGGGAGTTGAACGGCTACACCTTC	CASSLTGTGELNGYTF
TRBJ1-1	TRBV23-1	-	TRBD1	TGCGCCAGCAGTCCCGACCCGACCGGGACAGGGGGCACAGCTTTCTTT	CASSPDPTGTGGTAFF
TRBJ2-5	TRBV19	-	-	TGTGCCAGTAGTAAAGCCCTCCAAGAGACCCAGTACTTC	CASSKALQETQYF
TRBJ2-7	TRBV5-1	-	-	TGCGCCAGCAGCTTGTCGTTCGCGGGGAACGAGCAGTACTTC	CASSLSFAGNEQYF
TRBJ2-1	TRBV10-3	-	TRBD1	TGTGCCATCAGCATGTTCGGAAAACAGGGGAACAATGAGCAGTTCTTC	CAISMFGKQGNNEQFF
TRBJ1-2	TRBV11-2	-	TRBD1	TGTGCCAGCAGTACTACAGGGGTGTATGGCTACACCTTC	CASSTTGVYGYTF
TRBJ2-1	TRBV9	-	TRBD2	TGTGCCAGCAGCCGGGACTACGGAGGGTGGCAGTTCTTC	CASSRDYGGWQFF
TRBJ2-3	TRBV9	-	TRBD2	TGTGCCAGCAGCGTGACTAGCGGGAGTGGTCCAGATACGCAGTATTTT	CASSVTSGSGPDTQYF
TRBJ2-1	TRBV21-1	-	-	TGTGCGCCTTCTACCCGGTTGTTCGGGGTCAGCACCTCCTACAATGAGCAGTTCTTC	CAPSTRLFGVSTSYNEQFF
TRBJ1-3	TRBV19	-	TRBD1	TGTGCCAGTAGTATGGACAGGTTCTCTGGAAACACCATATATTTT	CASSMDRFSGNTIYF
TRBJ2-1	TRBV28	-	TRBD1	TGTGCCAGCAGGAGTGGACAGGGCTCCTACAATGAGCAGTTCTTC	CASRSGQGSYNEQFF
TRBJ1-5	TRBV4-2	-	-	TGTGCCAGCAGCCAAGGTAGTAGCAATCAGCCCCAGCATTTT	CASSQGSSNQPQHF
TRBJ2-7	TRBV6-5	-	TRBD2	TGTGCCAGCAGTTACCGGGGGGGTACCTACGAGCAGTACTTC	CASSYRGGTYEQYF
TRBJ2-4	TRBV21-1	-	-	TGTGCCAGCAGCAAAGACGCGATCAGGGGGATCTTACCCGCAGCCAAAAACATTCAGTACTTC	CASSKDAIRGILPAAKNIQYF
TRBJ1-5	TRBV7-9	-	-	TGTGCCAGCACCTCCGGCCAGGGGTTAAATCAGCCCCAGCATTTT	CASTSGQGLNQPQHF
TRBJ1-1	TRBV4-2	-	-	TGTGCCAGCAGTCCCGGGACATCGAACACTGAAGCTTTCTTT	CASSPGTSNTEAFF
TRBJ2-4	TRBV7-2	-	-	TGTGCCAGCAGCTCCGTAGCAGGGTCTGTAGCCAAAAACATTCAGTACTTC	CASSSVAGSVAKNIQYF
TRBJ2-3	TRBV27	-	TRBD2	TGTGCCAGCAGTTTTACGGGACTAGTCCCCGGTACGCAGTATTTT	CASSFTGLVPGTQYF
TRBJ2-5	TRBV19	once	TRBD2	TGTGCCAGTAGTCGCTCTAGCGGGAGGGCCGGGGAGACCCAGTACTTC	CASSRSSGRAGETQYF
TRBJ2-1	TRBV5-4	-	-	TGTGCCAGCAGCTTGGTAACGGGAGAGGTTTCTGAGCAGTTCTTC	CASSLVTGEVSEQFF
TRBJ2-1	TRBV7-3	once	TRBD1	TGTGCCAGCAGCCCGGACAGGGCCTATGAGCAGTTCTTC	CASSPDRAYEQFF
TRBJ2-5	TRBV5-1	-	TRBD1	TGCGCCAGCAGCTTGTTAACAGGGGGCCAAGAGACCCAGTACTTC	CASSLLTGGQETQYF
TRBJ2-7	TRBV28	-	-	TGTGCCATCGGCCAGGGCTCCTACGAGCAGTACTTC	CAIGQGSYEQYF
TRBJ2-5	TRBV14	-	TRBD1	TGTGCCAGCAGCCAGGGGACAGTAAAAGAGACCCAGTACTTC	CASSQGTVKETQYF
TRBJ2-5	TRBV28	-	TRBD2	TGTGCCAGCAGTACTAGCGTCGGGACCCAGTACTTC	CASSTSVGTQYF
TRBJ2-1	TRBV5-1	once	TRBD2	TGCGCCAGCAGCTTTAAAAGACTAGCGGGGATTTACAATGAGCAGTTCTTC	CASSFKRLAGIYNEQFF
TRBJ1-2	TRBV28	-	TRBD1	TGTGCCAGCAGTTCCCATCGACAGCCGGGACAGGGTAACTATGGCTACACCTTC	CASSSHRQPGQGNYGYTF
TRBJ2-4	TRBV5-4	once	TRBD1	TGTGCCAGCAGCACGCTACAGGGGGGCAAAAACATTCAGTACTTC	CASSTLQGGKNIQYF
TRBJ1-2	TRBV9	-	-	TGTGCCAGCAGCGTAGAAGGACAGCTCAACTATGGCTACACCTTC	CASSVEGQLNYGYTF